This record concerns one TCR beta chain sequence. Some clones are missing from TCRdb's copy, which holds only in-frame ones; the method was immunoSEQ multiplex PCR. Among fewer than 55,000 clones listed, approximately 85% were seen once. Germline V gives CDR1 LGHDT, CDR2 YNNKEL (reference sequence). V shed 5 bases and J shed 4 bases, with 13 bases lying between them. CDR3 length: 14 residues. The data stem from a study of blood T cell repertoires in COVID-19. This clonotype was sampled from a human donor with acute or convalescent COVID-19. The donor label of this sample is uncertain. The source material was peripheral blood. This sequence joins TRBV3-1 (or the pseudogene TRBV3-2) and TRBJ2-3, with D uncertain. The CDR3: CASSTNVGSDTQYF. Written as DNA, the CDR3 is TGTGCCAGCAGCACAAACGTCGGGTCAGATACGCAGTATTTT.